A selection of T cell receptor beta chains follows, all from one sample in a study of neurological immune-mediated disorders. MiXCR, applied by TCRdb to the 5' RACE reads, yields one record per CDR3 protein. The profile shows approximately 50,000 distinct CDR3 sequences, 3% to 3.5% of them singletons. The sample comprised PBMCs. The receptors originated from a man in his forties with multiple sclerosis. Each CDR3 is given with its conserved first and last residue. The order of the fields is V gene, D gene, J gene, clone size, CDR3 protein, CDR3 DNA. D genes are given only for firm matches. Rows may omit the clone size; those that give it use once, few, many or a size class.

>TRBV20-1|-|TRBJ1-5|many
CSASSVYSNQPQHF
TGCAGTGCTAGTTCCGTTTATAGCAATCAGCCCCAGCATTTT
>TRBV29-1|-|TRBJ2-1|few
CSGGTRSSYNEQFF
TGCAGCGGAGGGACGAGAAGCTCCTACAATGAGCAGTTCTTC
>TRBV29-1|-|TRBJ2-5|many
CSAPPRGPQETQYF
TGCAGCGCACCCCCCCGGGGACCCCAAGAGACCCAGTACTTC
>TRBV5-1|-|TRBJ2-1|many
CASSRTRNEQFF
TGCGCCAGCAGCCGGACACGTAATGAGCAGTTCTTC
>TRBV4-1|TRBD2|TRBJ2-3|many
CASSFSGGALTDTQYF
TGCGCCAGCAGCTTTAGCGGGGGGGCCTTAACAGATACGCAGTATTTT
>TRBV9|-|TRBJ2-2|many
CASSVVGTTNTGELFF
TGTGCCAGCAGCGTAGTCGGCACGACGAACACCGGGGAGCTGTTTTTT
>TRBV15|-|TRBJ2-7|many
CATSRDRGNHEQYF
TGTGCCACCAGCAGAGATAGGGGGAACCACGAGCAGTACTTC
>TRBV12-3/TRBV12-4|TRBD1|TRBJ2-1|many
CASRGFAGQGAVEQFF
TGTGCCAGCAGAGGTTTCGCGGGACAGGGGGCTGTTGAGCAGTTCTTC
>TRBV20-1|-|TRBJ2-1|many
CSASPVGRGRNNEQFF
TGCAGTGCCAGTCCGGTGGGGCGGGGCCGAAACAATGAGCAGTTCTTC
>TRBV5-1|TRBD1|TRBJ2-7|many
CASSWTGSLYEQYF
TGCGCCAGCTCCTGGACAGGTTCCCTCTACGAGCAGTACTTC
>TRBV20-1|-|TRBJ2-7|many
CSAVGTATYEQYF
TGCAGTGCTGTTGGGACTGCTACCTACGAGCAGTACTTC
>TRBV30|-|TRBJ1-4|many
CAWTPFEEGRKLFF
TGTGCCTGGACCCCCTTCGAGGAAGGGAGAAAACTGTTTTTT
>TRBV12-3/TRBV12-4|-|TRBJ2-7|many
CASSLALAEQYF
TGTGCCAGCAGTTTAGCGTTGGCCGAGCAGTACTTC
>TRBV5-4|TRBD1|TRBJ2-1|-
CASSFGTGSYNEQFF
TGTGCCAGCAGCTTCGGGACAGGATCCTACAATGAGCAGTTCTTC
>TRBV20-1|TRBD2|TRBJ2-1|many
CSAREGSGGVNEQFF
TGCAGTGCTAGAGAGGGTAGCGGGGGGGTGAATGAGCAGTTCTTC
>TRBV11-2|-|TRBJ1-6|-
CASSLNNSPLNF
TGTGCCAGCAGCTTAAACAATTCACCCCTCAACTTT
>TRBV11-2|TRBD1|TRBJ2-7|few
CASSFRDRGPYEQYF
TGTGCCAGCAGCTTCAGGGACAGGGGCCCCTACGAGCAGTACTTC
>TRBV3-1|-|TRBJ2-7|many
CASSQDPKGGQQYF
TGTGCCAGCAGCCAAGATCCGAAGGGGGGCCAGCAGTACTTC
>TRBV3-1|-|TRBJ2-1|many
CASSQDGDFYNEQFF
TGTGCCAGCAGCCAAGATGGAGACTTTTACAATGAGCAGTTCTTC
>TRBV3-1|-|TRBJ2-7|many
CASSQDWDPPGEQYF
TGTGCCAGCAGCCAAGACTGGGACCCCCCGGGTGAGCAGTACTTC
>TRBV10-3|-|TRBJ1-4|many
CAICGNPNEKLFF
TGTGCCATCTGCGGGAACCCTAATGAAAAACTGTTTTTT
>TRBV20-1|TRBD2|TRBJ2-5|many
CSAGGLGSAETQYF
TGCAGTGCAGGGGGACTAGGGTCGGCGGAGACCCAGTACTTC
>TRBV20-1|TRBD2|TRBJ2-5|many
CSARGSGGDQETQYF
TGCAGTGCTAGGGGTAGCGGGGGAGATCAAGAGACCCAGTACTTC
>TRBV14|TRBD2|TRBJ2-2|many
CASSRTSGAGELFF
TGTGCCAGCAGCCGCACTAGCGGGGCCGGGGAGCTGTTTTTT
>TRBV20-1|-|TRBJ1-1|many
CSARVRNTEAFF
TGCAGTGCTAGAGTAAGGAACACTGAAGCTTTCTTT
>TRBV28|-|TRBJ2-7|-
CASSWGPYEQYF
TGTGCCAGCAGCTGGGGCCCCTACGAGCAGTACTTC
>TRBV11-2|-|TRBJ2-7|many
CASSRWTALYEQYF
TGTGCCAGCAGTAGATGGACAGCCCTCTACGAGCAGTACTTC
>TRBV29-1|TRBD1|TRBJ1-3|many
CSVTAGTGGGSGNTIYF
TGCAGCGTTACTGCCGGGACAGGGGGTGGCTCTGGAAACACCATATATTTT
>TRBV7-3|-|TRBJ2-2|many
CASSLTTRDTGELFF
TGTGCCAGCAGCTTAACCACCAGGGACACCGGGGAGCTGTTTTTT
>TRBV29-1|-|TRBJ1-1|many
CSVESGLAEAFF
TGCAGCGTTGAATCAGGGTTGGCTGAAGCTTTCTTT
>TRBV20-1|-|TRBJ1-2|many
CSVRDNGYGYTF
TGCAGCGTCCGGGACAACGGCTATGGCTACACCTTC
>TRBV20-1|-|TRBJ1-2|many
CSARGPTVNYGYTF
TGCAGTGCTAGAGGACCGACGGTGAACTATGGCTACACCTTC
>TRBV6-5|TRBD1|TRBJ2-3|many
CASSYTGVPTDTQYF
TGTGCCAGCAGCTATACAGGGGTCCCCACAGATACGCAGTATTTT
>TRBV18|-|TRBJ1-1|-
CASSQLTAPNTEAFF
TGTGCCAGCTCACAACTTACGGCTCCGAACACTGAAGCTTTCTTT
>TRBV12-3/TRBV12-4|-|TRBJ1-5|many
CASSSLRNQPQHF
TGTGCCAGCAGTTCTTTGCGCAATCAGCCCCAGCATTTT
>TRBV13|-|TRBJ1-4|many
CASSVRQAEKLFF
TGTGCCAGCAGCGTCCGACAGGCTGAAAAACTGTTTTTT
>TRBV6-5|TRBD1|TRBJ2-7|many
CASSFAPGTGGEQYF
TGTGCCAGCAGTTTCGCCCCCGGGACAGGGGGGGAGCAGTACTTC
>TRBV29-1|-|TRBJ2-7|many
CSVELAYEQYF
TGCAGCGTTGAGTTGGCCTACGAGCAGTACTTC
>TRBV7-2|-|TRBJ1-6|many
CASSLVGKDSPLHF
TGTGCCAGCAGCTTAGTGGGAAAGGATTCACCCCTCCACTTT
>TRBV5-1|-|TRBJ1-5|many
CASSLGDTSAPQNF
TGCGCCAGCAGCTTGGGGGACACCAGTGCGCCCCAGAATTTT
>TRBV5-1|-|TRBJ2-1|many
CASSVEGGRKYNEQFF
TGCGCCAGCAGCGTGGAGGGTGGCCGGAAGTACAATGAGCAGTTCTTC
>TRBV7-9|-|TRBJ2-7|many
CASSLAGTYYEQYF
TGTGCCAGCAGCTTAGCCGGCACCTATTACGAGCAGTACTTC
>TRBV29-1|-|TRBJ2-5|many
CSVVLGAPETQYF
TGCAGCGTTGTCTTGGGGGCCCCCGAGACCCAGTACTTC
>TRBV12-3/TRBV12-4|-|TRBJ1-3|many
CASSSPRDSGNTIYF
TGTGCCAGCAGTTCCCCCCGGGACTCTGGAAACACCATATATTTT
>TRBV3-1|TRBD1|TRBJ2-2|many
CASSAPGQGNTGELFF
TGTGCCAGCAGCGCCCCGGGACAGGGTAACACCGGGGAGCTGTTTTTT
>TRBV12-3/TRBV12-4|-|TRBJ2-3|many
CASSPAKSSTDTQYF
TGTGCCAGCAGTCCTGCTAAGTCTAGCACAGATACGCAGTATTTT
>TRBV5-1|TRBD1|TRBJ2-7|many
CASSPRTGENEQYF
TGCGCCAGCAGCCCTCGGACAGGGGAGAACGAGCAGTACTTC
>TRBV18|-|TRBJ2-5|many
CASSPPGQQETQYF
TGTGCCAGCTCACCACCCGGACAGCAAGAGACCCAGTACTTC
>TRBV7-9|-|TRBJ2-1|many
CASSLETGFSEQFF
TGTGCCAGCAGCTTAGAGACAGGTTTCTCTGAGCAGTTCTTC
>TRBV10-3|-|TRBJ2-7|many
CAISDRANEQYF
TGTGCCATCAGTGACAGGGCGAACGAGCAGTACTTC
>TRBV9|-|TRBJ2-2|many
CASSVEGETGELFF
TGTGCCAGCAGCGTAGAAGGAGAGACCGGGGAGCTGTTTTTT
>TRBV14|-|TRBJ2-2|many
CASSQDTRTGELFF
TGTGCCAGCAGCCAAGACACCCGAACCGGGGAGCTGTTTTTT
>TRBV12-3/TRBV12-4|-|TRBJ1-5|many
CASSVDRTYRNQPQHF
TGTGCCAGCAGCGTCGACAGGACATATCGCAATCAGCCCCAGCATTTT
>TRBV6-5|-|TRBJ1-5|many
CAGGATQHF
TGTGCGGGGGGGGCTACCCAGCATTTT
>TRBV9|-|TRBJ2-6|many
CASSLDSPGANVLTF
TGTGCCAGCAGCCTCGACAGCCCTGGGGCCAACGTCCTGACTTTC
>TRBV5-1|-|TRBJ1-2|many
CASSPDGNYGYTF
TGCGCCAGCAGCCCCGACGGTAACTATGGCTACACCTTC
>TRBV12-3/TRBV12-4|TRBD1|TRBJ2-2|many
CASSIGTGEQGELFF
TGTGCCAGCAGTATCGGGACAGGGGAGCAGGGGGAGCTGTTTTTT